This passage covers 26 T cell receptor beta chains from one sample sequenced in a study of CD8 T cells in ankylosing spondylitis. Overall study findings and caveats: Characteristic, it appeared, of ankylosing spondylitis blood was a TCR beta motif of about eight highly homologous variants.

What these receptors recognize is not known. TCRdb analysed the 5' RACE reads with MiXCR anew, one entry per CDR3 protein. The sample lists hundreds of thousands of distinct CDR3 sequences, approximately 11% seen once, with approximately 6.2% in the top ten. The sample comprised blood, either unsorted or a sorted T cell fraction (not recorded which). These receptors came from a male donor with ankylosing spondylitis.

This clonotype was counted a few times. The chain employs TRBV20-1 and TRBJ2-1; 11 bases fit TRBD2. Germline V gene sequence: CDR1 DFQATT, CDR2 SNEGSKA (reference sequence). The J segment lost 12 bases and the V segment lost 3 bases, leaving 4 bases of the junction unmatched. CDR3 length: 12 amino acids. This CDR3 reads CSARTSGKWQFF. CDR3 DNA: TGCAGTGCTAGGACTAGCGGGAAATGGCAGTTCTTC.

The chain is built from TRBV5-1 and TRBJ2-2; no clear D gene. V dropped 6 bases and J dropped 0 bases, with 6 bases sitting between them. CDR1 and CDR2 from the germline V gene are SGHRS and YFSETQ. The CDR3 runs to 13 residues. The CDR3 loop reads CASNAANTGELFF. In DNA, the CDR3 is TGCGCCAGCAACGCCGCGAACACCGGGGAGCTGTTTTTT.

The chain combines TRBV5-1 with TRBJ1-3; D is uncertain. This CDR3 region has 16 residues. The ends were cut back, 3 bases at V and 2 bases at J, with 15 bases in the middle. The germline V gene encodes CDR1 SGHRS and CDR2 YFSETQ. The CDR3 DNA follows: TGCGCCAGCAGCTGGGATTGGTCGGGCCCTGGAAACACCATATATTTT. Protein: CASSWDWSGPGNTIYF.

The chain is built from TRBV20-1 and TRBJ2-5; 12 bases align to TRBD2. V was clipped by 5 bases and J by 5 bases; unmatched bases: 12. Germline-derived CDR1 and CDR2 are DFQATT and SNEGSKA (reference sequence). This CDR3 is 16 amino acids long. This CDR3 is CSAEGLAGGQLETQYF. The CDR3, as DNA: TGCAGTGCTGAGGGCCTAGCGGGAGGGCAACTTGAGACCCAGTACTTC.

CDR3 residues: CSGGQGGYNEQFF. Here the CDR3 DNA reads TGCAGTGGAGGACAGGGGGGGTACAATGAGCAGTTCTTC. V gene TRBV20-1 combines with J gene TRBJ2-1, with 10 bases matching TRBD1. The CDR3 has 13 amino acids. V shed 7 bases and J 4 bases; nucleotides not matched to a gene: 4. Germline V gene sequence: CDR1 DFQATT, CDR2 SNEGSKA (reference sequence).

The chain carries TRBV12-3 or TRBV12-4 and TRBJ2-5; D gene unclear. V was pared by 1 base and J by 3 bases, with 18 bases between. This CDR3 is 17 amino acids long. CDR3 coding DNA: TGTGCCAGCAGTTTAGTATTGTCCGACGGGTTGAAAGAGACCCAGTACTTC. Amino acid sequence: CASSLVLSDGLKETQYF.

CDR3 sequence (DNA): TGCAGTGCTAGTAGGATTTACAATGAGCAGTTCTTC. This sequence encodes CSASRIYNEQFF. J is TRBJ2-1 and V is TRBV20-1; no firm D call. The CDR3 has 12 residues. Germline V gives CDR1 DFQATT, CDR2 SNEGSKA (reference sequence). Trimming removed 3 bases from V and 4 bases from J, with 7 bases in between.

This rearrangement joins TRBV29-1 to TRBJ2-1; 7 nucleotides agree with TRBD2. In germline, CDR1 is SQVTM, CDR2 ANQGSEA. The CDR3 sequence is 14 residues long. Germline trimming cut 2 bases from V and 6 bases from J; bases unmatched to any gene: 7. CDR3 sequence: CSVESGGVGNEQFF. DNA for the CDR3: TGCAGCGTTGAATCGGGGGGAGTTGGCAATGAGCAGTTCTTC.

This clonotype was counted a few times. The chain couples TRBV20-1 to TRBJ2-3; D is possibly TRBD2 (6 bases). CDR3 length: 15 residues. From germline, CDR1 is DFQATT and CDR2 SNEGSKA (reference sequence). The CDR3 DNA is TGCAGCACCAGTGCTCCCCGGGGGAGCACAGATACGCAGTATTTT. It specifies CSTSAPRGSTDTQYF.

The J gene is TRBJ2-1, the V gene TRBV4-2, with a possible D match to TRBD2 (8 bases). The CDR3 covers 15 residues. The germline CDR1 and CDR2 sequences are LGHNA and YNFKEQ. V lost 0 bases to trimming and J lost 10 bases, with 16 bases between them. The DNA for the CDR3 is TGTGCCAGCAGCCAAGAAGTAGCGGGACAGAAGGAGCAGTTCTTC. Translation: CASSQEVAGQKEQFF.

Ten or more counts support this clonotype. The V call is TRBV12-3 or TRBV12-4, the J call TRBJ2-5, with D unclear. V was shortened by 4 bases and J by 0 bases, with 6 bases between the two germline ends. CDR3 size: 13 residues. CDR3 in DNA: TGTGCCAGCAGTTCAACATACCAAGAGACCCAGTACTTC. Protein: CASSSTYQETQYF.

This clonotype was detected ten times or more. The CDR3 loop reads CASSFGARLAGVNEQFF. In DNA, the CDR3 is TGTGCCAGCAGTTTTGGGGCCAGGCTAGCGGGAGTCAATGAGCAGTTCTTC. J is TRBJ2-1 and V is TRBV27; 10 positions agree with TRBD2. The junction had 11 bases not matched to a gene; V was cut back by 3 bases and J by 6 bases. CDR1 is MNHEY, CDR2 SMNVEV, per germline (reference sequence). This CDR3 has 17 residues.

This clonotype was seen ten or more times. The V call is TRBV10-3, the J call TRBJ2-1; D possibly corresponds to TRBD2 (5 bases). Trimming removed 7 bases from V and 3 bases from J, with 10 bases in between. Germline V gives CDR1 ENHRY, CDR2 SYGVKD. This CDR3 has 13 residues. The CDR3 sequence: CAITPGNYNEQFF. The CDR3 nucleotides read TGTGCCATCACCCCGGGAAACTACAATGAGCAGTTCTTC.

There are a few counts of this clonotype. The rearrangement links TRBV12-3 or TRBV12-4 to TRBJ2-1; D is ambiguous. The CDR3 length is 11 residues. V was pared by 8 bases and J by 8 bases, with 10 bases between. The CDR3 DNA follows: TGTGCCAGCGGGATTTTGGATGAGCAGTTCTTC. This sequence encodes CASGILDEQFF.

This chain links TRBV14 with TRBJ1-2; D not certain. This CDR3 spans 15 amino acids. The V and J ends lost 1 base and 8 bases respectively, with 17 bases between them. The germline CDR1 and CDR2 sequences are SGHDN and FVKESK. This CDR3 is CASSQAAGSAGGYTF. CDR3 nucleotides: TGTGCCAGCAGCCAAGCCGCGGGCTCCGCCGGGGGCTACACCTTC.

This clonotype has only a few counts. The V and J genes are TRBV24-1 and TRBJ1-2; TRBD1 agrees at 11 bases. Germline assignment: CDR1 KGHDR and CDR2 SFDVKD. This CDR3 has 17 residues. V dropped 4 bases and J dropped 1; count of bases not matched to a gene: 7. Written as DNA, the CDR3 is TGTGCCACCAGTGACCGGGACAGGGGGAAGGGTAACTATGGCTACACCTTC. Translation gives CATSDRDRGKGNYGYTF.

This clonotype came up many times. The rearrangement joins TRBV12-3 or TRBV12-4 to TRBJ2-1; possible D gene TRBD1, 5 bases. This CDR3 is built from 16 residues. V gave up 4 bases and J gave up 0 bases, with 13 bases separating them. CDR3 loop: CASSSGATGSYNEQFF. CDR3 DNA: TGTGCCAGCAGTTCTGGGGCGACCGGCTCCTACAATGAGCAGTTCTTC.

The V gene is TRBV29-1, the J gene TRBJ1-1; 7 positions match TRBD1. V shed 7 bases and J 1 base; nucleotides not matched to a gene: 6. The CDR3 runs 13 residues. The germline gives CDR1 SQVTM, CDR2 ANQGSEA. The CDR3 loop reads CSATGTANTEAFF. The DNA for the CDR3 is TGCAGCGCCACCGGGACAGCGAACACTGAAGCTTTCTTT. The complete variable domain, with remaining parts taken from reference TRBV29-1 and TRBJ1-1, reads SAVISQKPSRDICQRGTSLTIQCQVDSQVTMMFWYRQQPGQSLTLIATANQGSEATYESGFVIDKFPISRPNLTFSTLTVSNMSPEDSSIYLCSATGTANTEAFFGQGTRLTVV.

This clonotype turned up a few times. The rearrangement uses TRBV4-1 and TRBJ2-1, with 12 bases aligning to TRBD2. The CDR3 consists of 18 residues. Trimming cost V 4 bases and J 8 bases; bases outside gene matches: 15. Per the germline V gene, CDR1 is MGHRA and CDR2 is YSYEKL. Written as DNA, the CDR3 is TGCGCCAGCAGCCGAAGGCTCAGGGCTAGCGGGAGGGGCGATGAGCAGTTCTTC. This codes for CASSRRLRASGRGDEQFF.

The V call is TRBV18, the J call TRBJ1-6; D is unresolved. The CDR3 has 16 amino acids. The V end lost 3 bases, the J end lost 0 bases, and 9 bases lay between the germline ends. Germline V gives CDR1 KGHSH, CDR2 LQKENI. In DNA form, the CDR3 reads TGTGCCAGCTCACCCGACATTGGCTCCTATAATTCACCCCTCCACTTT. Protein: CASSPDIGSYNSPLHF.

The rearrangement uses TRBV21-1 and TRBJ1-5. TRBV21-1 is a pseudogene segment. This CDR3 has 14 amino acids. CDR3: CASSPTRVRQPQHF. The CDR3 bases are TGTGCCAGCAGCCCGACGAGGGTTAGACAGCCCCAGCATTTT.

This clonotype showed up just a few times. For the CDR3, the DNA is TGCGCCAGCAGCTTAGTCACTAGCGGGGGCACAGATACGCAGTATTTT. Translation: CASSLVTSGGTDTQYF. J is TRBJ2-3 and V is TRBV5-1; 10 bases are shared with TRBD2. Trimming took 2 bases from V and 1 from J; bases not matched to a gene: 4. CDR3 size: 16 residues. Germline assignment: CDR1 SGHRS and CDR2 YFSETQ.

This clonotype was seen many times. One end of the junction fails to match germline, which may point to a read error. The V and J genes are TRBV5-1 and TRBJ2-2; a possible D gene is TRBD2 (5 bases). The CDR3 extends over 13 amino acids. From germline, CDR1 is SGHRS and CDR2 YFSETQ. The CDR3 DNA is TGTGCCAGCAGTGAGGGGAACACCGGGGAGCTGTTTTTT. This gives the protein CASSEGNTGELFF.

This clonotype was observed a few times. V gene TRBV27 combines with J gene TRBJ1-5; D is uncertain. The germline V and J ends were trimmed by 4 bases and 3 bases, with 10 bases remaining between them. Germline-derived CDR1 and CDR2 are MNHEY and SMNVEV (reference sequence). The CDR3 is 14 amino acids. CDR3 in amino acids: CASSWGWDNQPQHF. The CDR3 DNA is TGTGCCAGCAGTTGGGGTTGGGACAATCAGCCCCAGCATTTT.

The gene calls are TRBV29-1 and TRBJ2-6; no reliable D call. The V and J ends lost 6 bases and 1 base respectively, with 7 bases between them. In germline, CDR1 is SQVTM, CDR2 ANQGSEA. The CDR3 sequence is 13 residues long. As DNA, the CDR3 is TGCAGCGTCAGGCCTTCTGGGGCCAACGTCCTGACTTTC. Residues: CSVRPSGANVLTF.

The chain couples TRBV28 to TRBJ2-5, with 7 bases identical to TRBD2. The ends lost 1 base at V and 5 bases at J; junction bases unmatched: 10. This CDR3 contains 16 residues. Germline V gene sequence: CDR1 MDHEN, CDR2 SYDVKM. CDR3 amino acids: CASSLSTGTGGETQYF. Here the CDR3 DNA reads TGTGCCAGCAGTTTATCAACCGGGACCGGGGGGGAGACCCAGTACTTC.